A selection of T cell receptor beta chains follows, all from one sample in a study of shared clonotypes between healthy human individuals. Clones were sequenced by immunoSEQ multiplex PCR, and TCRdb holds only the in-frame ones, with some missing. The repertoire holds some 2.1 million clones, with roughly 95% as singletons. Sequencing used naive CD8+ T cells from PBMCs. The receptor set was obtained from a man aged 18 to 35 in good health. Some clones in this sample may be carry-over from other donors' samples. CDR3s include the opening cysteine and the closing phenylalanine or tryptophan. Fields, in order: J gene, V gene, clone size, CDR3 length, D gene, CDR3 DNA, CDR3 protein. The D gene is left open where the match is weak. Clone size is stated in some rows and not others, as once, few, many or a class when expanded.

TRBJ2-3	TRBV7-8	once	15	-	TGTGCCAGCAGCCCCCCGGATTTAGTTGCAGATACGCAGTATTTT	CASSPPDLVADTQYF
TRBJ1-1	TRBV11-1	-	16	TRBD1	TGTGCCAGCAGCTTAGCGCGCCGGGACAGGGTCACTGAAGCTTTCTTT	CASSLARRDRVTEAFF
TRBJ1-5	TRBV19	-	15	TRBD1	TGTGCCAGTAGAGAGGTGGGACAGTCAAATCAGCCCCAGCATTTT	CASREVGQSNQPQHF
TRBJ2-2	TRBV25-1	-	18	-	TGTGCCAGCAGTGAATTTAGTCAGGGGCCCAGTCTTGCCGGGGAGCTGTTTTTT	CASSEFSQGPSLAGELFF
TRBJ2-5	TRBV6-6	-	12	-	TGTGCCAGCACCTCCGGGACACCAGATAAGTACTTC	CASTSGTPDKYF
TRBJ2-3	TRBV7-2	-	16	-	TGTGCCAGCAGCTCCCATCTATTGGGGCACACAGATACGCAGTATTTT	CASSSHLLGHTDTQYF
TRBJ2-1	TRBV6-1	-	16	-	TGTGCCAGCAGTGTGATTGTGATAGGCCCCTACAATGAGCAGTTCTTC	CASSVIVIGPYNEQFF
TRBJ2-7	TRBV6-1	-	16	TRBD1	TGTGCCAGCAGTGAAGAGGGGGGACAGGGAGGCTACGAGCAGTACTTC	CASSEEGGQGGYEQYF
TRBJ2-1	TRBV15	-	14	-	TGTGCCACCAGCGGGTGGGGCGGTCGTGGTGAGCAGTTCTTC	CATSGWGGRGEQFF
TRBJ2-7	TRBV7-8	-	15	TRBD1	TGTGCCAGCAGCATACGGGACAGCTTCTCCTACGAGCAGTACTTC	CASSIRDSFSYEQYF
TRBJ2-3	TRBV27	-	15	-	TGTGCCAGCAGTTACCTCCTCGGGAGTCCAGATACGCAGTATTTT	CASSYLLGSPDTQYF
TRBJ2-5	TRBV14	-	15	-	TGTGCCAGCAGCCAACGCAGGGGTGAGGGGGAGACCCAGTACTTC	CASSQRRGEGETQYF
TRBJ2-3	TRBV2	-	15	TRBD1	TGTGCCAGCCCTTCATGGGACAGGGACACAGATACGCAGTATTTT	CASPSWDRDTDTQYF
TRBJ1-1	TRBV19	-	14	-	TGTGCCAGTACGTCGAGGCTACTGAACACTGAAGCTTTCTTT	CASTSRLLNTEAFF
TRBJ2-7	TRBV7-9	-	14	-	TGTGCCAGCAGCTCGTACAGGGTGGGCTACGAGCAGTACTTC	CASSSYRVGYEQYF
TRBJ2-7	TRBV19	-	14	-	TGTGCCAGTAGTATATTCCCGGGGGCCTACGAGCAGTACTTC	CASSIFPGAYEQYF
TRBJ2-2	TRBV18	-	18	TRBD2	TGTGCCAGCTCACCTGCGCGTCTAGCGGGAGGGCCGATCGGGGAGCTGTTTTTT	CASSPARLAGGPIGELFF
TRBJ2-2	TRBV29-1	-	11	-	TGCAGCGTTCGGACTAACGGGGAGCTGTTTTTT	CSVRTNGELFF
TRBJ2-7	TRBV7-3	-	16	TRBD2	TGTGCCAGCAGCTTTCGACTAGCGGGAGGGCCCGACGAGCAGTACTTC	CASSFRLAGGPDEQYF
TRBJ1-5	TRBV2	-	14	-	TGTGCCAGCAGTGAAGGGCAGGTCTATCAGCCCCAGCATTTT	CASSEGQVYQPQHF
TRBJ1-2	TRBV30	-	15	TRBD1	TGTGCCTGGGTCTCTCGGGACAGATTCTTCTATGACTACACCTTC	CAWVSRDRFFYDYTF
TRBJ2-7	TRBV5-3	once	16	-	TGTGCCAGAAGCTTTCAGAACGCAGGGAACCCCTACGAGCAGTACTTC	CARSFQNAGNPYEQYF
TRBJ2-7	TRBV5-5	-	12	-	TGTGCCAGCAGCTGGGGACAAAACGAGCAGTACTTC	CASSWGQNEQYF
TRBJ1-5	TRBV5-6	-	13	-	TGTGCCAGCAGCTTGGGCAGTAATCAGCCCCAACATTTT	CASSLGSNQPQHF
TRBJ2-7	TRBV11-1	-	15	TRBD2	TGTGCCAGCAGCTTAGCGGGACTAGCGGGAACCGAGCAGTACTTC	CASSLAGLAGTEQYF
TRBJ2-2	TRBV4-3	-	17	-	TGCGCCAGCAGCCAAGCCGTGGCCGGGAGTAAGGCCGGGGAGCTGTTTTTT	CASSQAVAGSKAGELFF
TRBJ2-5	TRBV7-9	-	15	-	TGTGCCAGCAGTTCCTGGTTGGGGGCCGAGGAGACCCAGTACTTC	CASSSWLGAEETQYF
TRBJ1-6	TRBV7-9	-	12	-	TGTGCCAGCAATGGACTGTCGTCACCCCTCCACTTT	CASNGLSSPLHF
TRBJ1-1	TRBV5-8	-	16	TRBD1	TGTGCCAGCAGCTCACTTCCAAGACAGGGGTACACTGAAGCTTTCTTT	CASSSLPRQGYTEAFF
TRBJ2-1	TRBV29-1	-	15	TRBD1	TGCAGCGTTGGTGAGGGGACAGGGACATACAATGAGCAGTTCTTC	CSVGEGTGTYNEQFF
TRBJ2-7	TRBV7-9	-	16	TRBD2	TGTGCCAGCAGCCGTGTCCCGGGACTAGGGACCTACGAGCAGTACTTC	CASSRVPGLGTYEQYF
TRBJ1-5	TRBV6-1	-	15	-	TGTGCCAGCAGTGAATGGGGTCAGGGGACGAAGCCCCAGCATTTT	CASSEWGQGTKPQHF
TRBJ2-7	TRBV5-4	-	13	-	TGTGCCAGCAGCCTGGGGGGGGCTCGAGAGCAGTACTTC	CASSLGGAREQYF
TRBJ1-1	TRBV4-1	-	15	-	TGCGCCAGCAGCCTATGGGCAGGCCTTAAGACTGAAGCTTTCTTT	CASSLWAGLKTEAFF
TRBJ1-1	TRBV15	few	13	-	TGTGCCACCAGCAGAGATTGGTACACTGAAGCTTTCTTT	CATSRDWYTEAFF
TRBJ2-3	TRBV4-2	-	16	-	TGTGCCAGCAGCCAAGATCTATACCTCGGCGGAGATACGCAGTATTTT	CASSQDLYLGGDTQYF
TRBJ2-1	TRBV5-6	-	16	-	TGTGCCAGCAGCTTGTTGGGTAAGGTAGCGTACAATGAGCAGTTCTTC	CASSLLGKVAYNEQFF
TRBJ1-2	TRBV27	-	16	TRBD1	TGTGCCAGCAGTACGACAGGGGCCCTGCCGAACTATGGCTACACCTTC	CASSTTGALPNYGYTF
TRBJ2-3	TRBV7-9	-	16	-	TGTGCCAGCAGCTTACCCGAGAAGCCTAGCACAGATACGCAGTATTTT	CASSLPEKPSTDTQYF
TRBJ1-1	TRBV27	-	14	-	TGTGCCAGCAGTCCCATATTTTGGTACACTGAAGCTTTCTTT	CASSPIFWYTEAFF